This T cell receptor (beta chain) was profiled in a study of CD8 T cells in Susac syndrome. About 0.5 to 1 ug RNA was reverse transcribed with random hexamers. Across 54 Vbeta and 13 Jbeta, TCR beta CDR3 was amplified with immunoSEQ multiplex PCR. One entry per CDR3 protein results from TCRdb running MiXCR on the immunoSEQ multiplex PCR reads. Counted here are fewer than 300,000 distinct CDR3 sequences, about 85% occurring once; the ten biggest clones make up 0.11%. CD8+ and CD4+ T cells were negatively isolated; TEMRA cells were FACS-enriched. V was shortened by 2 bases and J by 8 bases, with 11 bases between the two germline ends. This CDR3 spans 13 amino acids. From germline, CDR1 is SGHNT and CDR2 YYREEE (reference sequence).

The receptor's source is a human donor with multiple sclerosis. The source material was CD8+ T cells from PBMCs. The V call is TRBV5-4, the J call TRBJ2-1; no clear D gene. CDR3 sequence (DNA): TGTGCCAGCAGCTTTAGGCCCGCCGATGAGCAGTTCTTC. Translated, it gives CASSFRPADEQFF. Combining the CDR3 with reference TRBV5-4 and TRBJ2-1 gives the whole variable domain ETGVTQSPTHLIKTRGQQVTLRCSSQSGHNTVSWYQQALGQGPQFIFQYYREEENGRGNFPPRFSGLQFPNYSSELNVNALELDDSALYLCASSFRPADEQFFGPGTRLTVL.